This note documents a single T cell receptor beta chain sequence. Its antigen is currently unknown. The sample originates from a study of naive and memory T cell subsets. Whole-study results and caveats: Especially in CD8 cells, naive repertoires contained a few larger clonotypes, possibly CD45RA-re-expressing memory cells. There was no ground truth to check naive and memory subset results.

An equimolar mix of two oligonucleotides served as the beta constant-region primer for TRBC1 and TRBC2. Four rounds of PCR amplified the ligated cDNA using nested alpha and beta constant-region primers plus SP2. TCRdb passed the UMI-ligation and nested PCR reads through MiXCR, listing each CDR3 protein once. The sample lists approximately 150,000 distinct CDR3 sequences, approximately 20% seen once, with 0.6% to 0.7% in the top ten. Germline V gives CDR1 SGHAT, CDR2 FQNNGV. This CDR3 comprises 16 residues. With V trimmed by 1 base and J by 9 bases, 12 bases remained unmatched. CMV status came from CD4+ IFNgamma after overnight CMV lysate stimulation.

The sequence was obtained from a human donor in good health. The specimen was naive CD8+ T cells from blood. The genes are TRBV11-2 and TRBJ2-1, with 7 nucleotides matching TRBD2. The CDR3 is CASSLVIRTSRGEQFF. The CDR3, as DNA: TGTGCCAGCAGCTTAGTCATTAGGACTAGTCGGGGTGAGCAGTTCTTC.